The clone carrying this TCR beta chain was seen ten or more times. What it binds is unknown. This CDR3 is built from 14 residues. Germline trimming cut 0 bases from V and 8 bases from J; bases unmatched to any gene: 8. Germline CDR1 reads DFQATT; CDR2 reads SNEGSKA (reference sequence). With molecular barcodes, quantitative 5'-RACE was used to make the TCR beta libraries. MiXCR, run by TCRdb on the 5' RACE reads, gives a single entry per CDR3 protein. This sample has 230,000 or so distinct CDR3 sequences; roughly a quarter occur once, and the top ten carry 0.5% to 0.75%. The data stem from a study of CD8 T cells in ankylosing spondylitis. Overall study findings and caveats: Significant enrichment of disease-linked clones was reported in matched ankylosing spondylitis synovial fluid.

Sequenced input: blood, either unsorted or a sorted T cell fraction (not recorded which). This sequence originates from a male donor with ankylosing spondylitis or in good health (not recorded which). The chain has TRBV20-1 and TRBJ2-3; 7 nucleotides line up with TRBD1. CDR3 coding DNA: TGCAGTGCTAGAGACGCCAGGGGGAGCGGTACGCAGTATTTT. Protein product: CSARDARGSGTQYF.